The next 21 T cell receptor beta chains were all read from a single sample in a study of cytomegalovirus exposure and HLA in healthy donors. The PCR employed 60 Vbeta primers together with 13 Jbeta primers. Method: immunoSEQ multiplex PCR; TCRdb's copy keeps in-frame clones and lacks some. The sample includes approximately 130,000 clones, about 81% of them seen just once. The sequencing input was PBMCs. The receptor source for this set is a woman between 35 and 50 years old in good health and CMV-seropositive.

This clone has just a few counts. The chain carries TRBV5-1 and TRBJ1-1; D not resolved. Trimming took off 7 bases at V and 0 bases at J, with 13 bases between the two ends. Germline values: CDR1 SGHRS, CDR2 YFSETQ. The CDR3 length is 14 residues. For the CDR3, the DNA is TGCGCCAGCTTCGTCGACATTTTGAACACTGAAGCTTTCTTT. Its translation is CASFVDILNTEAFF. The variable domain in full, with the rest retrieved from reference TRBV5-1 and TRBJ1-1, is KAGVTQTPRYLIKTRGQQVTLSCSPISGHRSVSWYQQTPGQGLQFLFEYFSETQRNKGNFPGRFSGRQFSNSRSEMNVSTLELGDSALYLCASFVDILNTEAFFGQGTRLTVV.

The chain recombines TRBV18 with TRBJ1-4; 8 nucleotides align to TRBD1. CDR3 length: 15 amino acids. The J segment lost 7 bases and the V segment lost 2 bases, leaving 6 bases of the junction unmatched. Germline CDR1 reads KGHSH; CDR2 reads LQKENI. In nucleotides, the CDR3 is TGTGCCAGCTCACCAGGACAGGGCCCTCTTGAAAAACTGTTTTTT. Translation: CASSPGQGPLEKLFF.

V is TRBV6-4 and J is TRBJ2-1; TRBD2 aligns across 12 bases. Unmatched junction bases numbered 11, after V lost 5 bases and J lost 0 bases. Germline-derived CDR1 and CDR2 are MRHNA and SNTAGT. CDR3 length: 19 amino acids. CDR3 protein: CASSPSGRGAGISYNEQFF. The DNA of the CDR3 is TGTGCCAGCAGTCCTAGCGGGAGGGGGGCTGGAATCTCCTACAATGAGCAGTTCTTC.

This clone was seen a handful of times. The chain combines TRBV30 with TRBJ1-5; TRBD1 aligns across 7 bases. Germline-derived CDR1 and CDR2 are GTSNPN and SVGIG (reference sequence). J gave up 5 bases and V 0 bases, and 7 bases lay outside the gene matches. The CDR3 runs 15 residues. The CDR3 loop reads CAWSVLGRGDQPQHF. For the CDR3, the DNA is TGTGCCTGGAGTGTCCTCGGCAGGGGGGATCAGCCCCAGCATTTT.

The chain is built from TRBV11-2 and TRBJ2-7, with 8 nucleotides matching TRBD2. CDR1 and CDR2 from the germline V gene are SGHAT and FQNNGV. The J segment lost 7 bases and the V segment lost 2 bases, leaving 10 bases of the junction unmatched. The CDR3 is 15 amino acids. The CDR3 reads CASSLSRTSSGEQYF. In DNA, the CDR3 is TGTGCCAGCAGCTTAAGCCGGACTAGCTCGGGGGAGCAGTACTTC. Drawing the rest from reference TRBV11-2 and TRBJ2-7, the complete variable domain is EAGVAQSPRYKIIEKRQSVAFWCNPISGHATLYWYQQILGQGPKLLIQFQNNGVVDDSQLPKDRFSAERLKGVDSTLKIQPAKLEDSAVYLCASSLSRTSSGEQYFGPGTRLTVT.

The V gene is TRBV15, the J gene TRBJ2-2; D uncertain. V dropped 5 bases and J dropped 1 base, with 11 bases sitting between them. Germline loops: CDR1 LNHNV, CDR2 YYDKDF (reference sequence). The CDR3 is made up of 15 amino acids. The CDR3 protein is CATSLNSQNTGELFF. In DNA, the CDR3 is TGTGCCACCAGCTTGAATAGCCAGAACACCGGGGAGCTGTTTTTT. Drawing the rest from reference TRBV15 and TRBJ2-2, the complete variable domain is DAMVIQNPRYQVTQFGKPVTLSCSQTLNHNVMYWYQQKSSQAPKLLFHYYDKDFNNEADTPDNFQSRRPNTSFCFLDIRSPGLGDTAMYLCATSLNSQNTGELFFGEGSRLTVL.

This chain connects TRBV28 to TRBJ2-1, with D tentatively TRBD2 (5 bases). V was pared by 5 bases and J by 14 bases, with 16 bases between. This CDR3 has 12 amino acids. Germline CDR1 and CDR2: MDHEN and SYDVKM. In DNA, the CDR3 is TGTGCCAGCAGTCTCGACGGGGTTAACAAGTTCTTC. Translating gives CASSLDGVNKFF.

This clone has just a few counts. The CDR3, as DNA: TGTGCCAGCAGCTTATATTTGGGCACGAACACCGGGGAGCTGTTTTTT. Its protein is CASSLYLGTNTGELFF. The chain links TRBV11-2 to TRBJ2-2; D not certain. Germline CDR1 reads SGHAT; CDR2 reads FQNNGV. The V gene lost 2 bases and the J gene lost 0 bases, with 10 bases spanning the gap. The CDR3 length is 16 residues.

The chain combines TRBV18 with TRBJ2-7; 8 bases fit TRBD2. The CDR3 length is 15 residues. J gave up 5 bases and V 0 bases, and 6 bases lay outside the gene matches. Germline V CDR1 and CDR2: KGHSH, LQKENI. CDR3 nucleotides: TGTGCCAGCTCACCACCGAACACGGGAGGGAACGAGCAGTACTTC. This translates into CASSPPNTGGNEQYF.

In its sample, this clone ranks as medium-sized. The chain carries TRBV7-9 and TRBJ1-5, with 8 bases aligning to TRBD1. This CDR3 has 14 residues. The V gene end was trimmed by 6 bases and the J gene end by 7 bases; junction bases not matched to a gene: 8. CDR1 is SEHNR, CDR2 FQNEAQ, per germline (reference sequence). CDR3 protein: CASSSAGQGQPQHF. CDR3 DNA sequence: TGTGCCAGCAGTTCCGCTGGACAGGGACAGCCCCAGCATTTT.

The V gene is TRBV5-1, the J gene TRBJ1-3; TRBD1 matches 7 bases. CDR1 SGHRS and CDR2 YFSETQ come from the germline V gene. V lost 7 bases, J lost 0 bases, and 7 bases stayed unmatched. The CDR3 is 15 amino acids. CDR3 DNA: TGCGCCAGCGGAAGGGACAGCGGCTCTGGAAACACCATATATTTT. Amino acids: CASGRDSGSGNTIYF. Full variable domain (remainder filled in from reference TRBV5-1 and TRBJ1-3): KAGVTQTPRYLIKTRGQQVTLSCSPISGHRSVSWYQQTPGQGLQFLFEYFSETQRNKGNFPGRFSGRQFSNSRSEMNVSTLELGDSALYLCASGRDSGSGNTIYFGEGSWLTVV.

This CDR3 is CASSIASGGHSTDTQYF. CDR3 DNA: TGTGCCAGTAGTATTGCTAGCGGGGGACACAGCACAGATACGCAGTATTTT. The chain has TRBV19 and TRBJ2-3; 10 bases line up with TRBD2. The V and J ends lost 3 bases and 0 bases, in that order; junction bases with no gene match: 6. Germline CDR1 is LNHDA and CDR2 is SQIVND (reference sequence). The CDR3 is made up of 17 amino acids.

This clone was counted between two and nine times. The CDR3 region is CASSPPVSRYEKLFF. Written as DNA, the CDR3 is TGTGCCAGCTCACCACCGGTTAGCCGGTATGAAAAACTGTTTTTT. The chain is built from TRBV18 and TRBJ1-4; no definite D call. CDR3 length: 15 residues. V was clipped by 0 bases and J by 6 bases, with 11 bases between them. Per germline, CDR1 KGHSH and CDR2 LQKENI.

V usage is TRBV5-5 and J usage is TRBJ1-4, with 9 nucleotides matching TRBD1. The CDR3 is 15 residues long. With 4 bases clipped from V and 7 bases from J, the junction kept 8 bases outside the gene matches. Germline-derived CDR1 and CDR2 are SGHKS and YYEKEE (reference sequence). In DNA, the CDR3 is TGTGCCAGCAGCCCCCGACAGGGGGTAGGTGAAAAACTGTTTTTT. Its translation: CASSPRQGVGEKLFF. The full variable domain, with the rest looked up from reference TRBV5-5 and TRBJ1-4, is DAGVTQSPTHLIKTRGQQVTLRCSPISGHKSVSWYQQVLGQGPQFIFQYYEKEERGRGNFPDRFSARQFPNYSSELNVNALLLGDSALYLCASSPRQGVGEKLFFGSGTQLSVL.

The genes are TRBV10-3 and TRBJ2-6; TRBD1 agrees at 7 bases. CDR1 and CDR2 from the germline V gene are ENHRY and SYGVKD. This CDR3 contains 15 residues. Trimming took 6 bases from V and 2 from J; bases not matched to a gene: 4. The CDR3 DNA reads as TGTGCCATCAGCCCACAGGGGACTGGGGCCAACGTCCTGACTTTC. This gives the protein CAISPQGTGANVLTF.

The chain carries TRBV7-6 and TRBJ2-1, with 10 bases identical to TRBD1. CDR1 is SGHVS and CDR2 is FNYEAQ in the germline V gene. The CDR3 is 15 residues long. V was clipped by 4 bases and J by 2 bases; unmatched bases: 2. CDR3 in DNA: TGTGCCAGCAGCTCAGACAGGGGGCCCTACAATGAGCAGTTCTTC. As protein: CASSSDRGPYNEQFF.

This clone was seen only once. This chain joins TRBV10-3 and TRBJ2-1, with TRBD2 matching 7 bases. V shed 3 bases and J 5 bases; nucleotides not matched to a gene: 10. The CDR3 length is 16 residues. Germline lookup yields CDR1 ENHRY and CDR2 SYGVKD. The CDR3 nucleotides are TGTGCCATCAGTGAACCCCCGGGAGGAGTCAACAATGAGCAGTTCTTC. It translates to CAISEPPGGVNNEQFF.

This clone was seen only once. The V and J genes are TRBV27 and TRBJ1-3; D perhaps matches TRBD1 (5 bases). The V and J ends lost 4 bases and 4 bases respectively, with 8 bases between them. The CDR3 extends over 13 amino acids. Looked up from germline, CDR1 is MNHEY and CDR2 is SMNVEV (reference sequence). CDR3 sequence: CASSSGSGNTIYF. The CDR3 DNA reads TGTGCCAGCAGTTCAGGGTCCGGAAACACCATATATTTT.

The table lists this clone with a few counts. The chain combines TRBV6-6 with TRBJ1-2, with TRBD1 matching 8 bases. This CDR3 has 15 residues. Trimming removed 8 bases from V and 2 bases from J; junction bases left unmatched: 10. Germline V gene lookup returns CDR1 MNHNY and CDR2 SVGAGI (reference sequence). This CDR3 is CASRTPGGLNYGYTF. The CDR3 DNA reads as TGTGCCAGCCGCACACCAGGGGGCTTGAACTATGGCTACACCTTC.

J is TRBJ1-1 and V is TRBV10-3, with 7 bases aligning to TRBD1. The CDR3 consists of 14 residues. J lost 1 base, V lost 7 bases, and 6 bases had no gene match. The germline V gene encodes CDR1 ENHRY and CDR2 SYGVKD. CDR3 amino acids: CAITQQGPNTEAFF. For the CDR3, the DNA is TGTGCCATCACCCAACAGGGGCCGAACACTGAAGCTTTCTTT.

The J gene is TRBJ1-1, the V gene TRBV2; D unclear. V was cut by 3 bases and J by 5 bases, with 13 bases left in between. The CDR3 contains 14 residues. The germline CDR1 and CDR2 sequences are SNHLY and FYNNEI. This chain's CDR3 is CASSEVPGRTEAFF. The CDR3 nucleotides read TGTGCCAGCAGTGAGGTGCCAGGAAGGACTGAAGCTTTCTTT.